The 8 T cell receptor beta chains below were found in one sample sequenced in a study of CD8+ T cells in alopecia areata (dated by TCRdb to 2017 to 2018). The time point label corresponds to: four to five weeks on oral tofacitinib. The treatment or condition label for this specimen denotes: oral pan-JAK inhibitor, 5-10 mg twice daily. Library preparation was by the immunoSEQ multiplex PCR assay. RNA was extracted from all samples and reverse transcribed into cDNA as template for TCR sequencing. This is the immuneACCESS table as TCRdb keeps it, with only in-frame sequences that have V and J called. A part of the clones is gone; compared with another copy, unresolved V genes explain less than half, and the rest is unexplained. This sample comprises around 200,000 clones, more than 55% of them detected only once. The top ten clonotypes cover 0.65% to 0.7% of the sample. The sequencing here drew on CD4+ T cells sorted from blood, taken at week 4, from a patient treated with tofacitinib. These receptors were collected from a human donor with alopecia areata.

This chain links TRBV18 with TRBJ2-3; TRBD2 aligns across 7 bases. Germline trimming cut 3 bases from V and 3 bases from J; bases unmatched to any gene: 6. This CDR3 is 15 amino acids long. CDR1 is KGHSH, CDR2 LQKENI, per germline. For the CDR3, the DNA is TGTGCCAGCTCACCTCAGGGAGGGGCTACAGATACGCAGTATTTT. Protein: CASSPQGGATDTQYF.

The CDR3 DNA follows: TGTGCCAGCAGTATGATAGTAGGGGAGCTGTTTTTT. Translated: CASSMIVGELFF. The chain has TRBV7-2 and TRBJ2-2; D is ambiguous. In germline, CDR1 is SGHTA, CDR2 FQGNSA. The CDR3 runs to 12 residues. The V end was cut by 6 bases, the J end by 8 bases, with 10 bases between.

This chain links TRBV6-1 with TRBJ1-2; the D is unclear. Germline-derived CDR1 and CDR2 are MNHNS and SASEGT. V dropped 6 bases and J dropped 5 bases, with 19 bases sitting between them. This CDR3 spans 15 amino acids. CDR3 nucleotides: TGTGCCAGCAGCCTAGAGTCTCTGTGGGTATATGGCTACACCTTC. Translation gives CASSLESLWVYGYTF.

This clone was found once. J is TRBJ1-1 and V is TRBV11-2; no definite D call. There are 12 residues in the CDR3. Germline assignment: CDR1 SGHAT and CDR2 FQNNGV. With 1 base removed from V and 10 bases from J, the gap between germline ends came to 10 bases. CDR3 bases: TGTGCCAGCAGCTTAGTAGCGAATTTAGCTTTCTTT. Translation: CASSLVANLAFF.

The chain has TRBV30 and TRBJ2-6; D gene unclear. The CDR3 runs 13 residues. Germline V gene sequence: CDR1 GTSNPN, CDR2 SVGIG (reference sequence). Deletions cut 2 bases from V and 2 bases from J, with 4 bases between. The DNA of the CDR3 is TGTGCCTGGAGTTTCCCTGGGGCCAACGTCCTGACTTTC. Translated, it gives CAWSFPGANVLTF.

This chain connects TRBV6-6 to TRBJ2-5; TRBD2 is a possible D gene (6 bases). V dropped 6 bases and J dropped 5 bases, with 16 bases sitting between them. The CDR3 spans 14 residues. Germline V gene sequence: CDR1 MNHNY, CDR2 SVGAGI (reference sequence). The CDR3 nucleotides read TGTGCCAGCAGCCCCCGGCTAGCGAGTGAGACCCAGTACTTC. Its protein product is CASSPRLASETQYF.

This clone was counted between two and nine times. The chain combines TRBV29-1 with TRBJ2-1, with 8 positions matching TRBD2. V gave up 0 bases and J gave up 6 bases; unmatched junction bases: 4. CDR1 is SQVTM, CDR2 ANQGSEA, per germline. The CDR3 has 14 amino acids. The CDR3 is CSVEDERESNEQFF. CDR3 DNA sequence: TGCAGCGTTGAAGATGAGCGGGAGTCCAATGAGCAGTTCTTC.

This clone was found a few times. This sequence joins TRBV7-2 and TRBJ2-1; 9 nucleotides align to TRBD2. V lost 2 bases, J lost 6 bases, and 8 bases stayed unmatched. Germline CDR1 is SGHTA and CDR2 is FQGNSA. There are 16 residues in the CDR3. The CDR3 here is CASSLSGTSRTNEQFF. The DNA for the CDR3 is TGTGCCAGCAGCTTATCAGGGACTAGCAGAACCAATGAGCAGTTCTTC.